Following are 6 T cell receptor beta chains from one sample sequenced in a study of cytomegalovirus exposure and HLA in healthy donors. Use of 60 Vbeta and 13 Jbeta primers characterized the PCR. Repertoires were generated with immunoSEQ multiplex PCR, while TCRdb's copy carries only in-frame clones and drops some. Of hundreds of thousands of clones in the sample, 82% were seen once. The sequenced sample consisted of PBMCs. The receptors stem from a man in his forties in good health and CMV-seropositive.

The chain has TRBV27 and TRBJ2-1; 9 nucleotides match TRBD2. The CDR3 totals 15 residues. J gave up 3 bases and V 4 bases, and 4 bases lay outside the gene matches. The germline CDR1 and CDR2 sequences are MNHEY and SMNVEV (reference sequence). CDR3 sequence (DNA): TGTGCCAGCAGTTCCCTAGCGGGGCTCTACAATGAGCAGTTCTTC. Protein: CASSSLAGLYNEQFF.

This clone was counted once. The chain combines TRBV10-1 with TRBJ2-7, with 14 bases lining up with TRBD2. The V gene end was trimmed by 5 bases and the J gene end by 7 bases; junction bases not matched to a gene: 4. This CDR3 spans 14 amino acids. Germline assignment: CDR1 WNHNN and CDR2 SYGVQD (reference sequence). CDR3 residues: CASSPTSGREEQYF. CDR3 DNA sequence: TGCGCCAGCAGTCCGACTAGCGGGAGGGAAGAGCAGTACTTC.

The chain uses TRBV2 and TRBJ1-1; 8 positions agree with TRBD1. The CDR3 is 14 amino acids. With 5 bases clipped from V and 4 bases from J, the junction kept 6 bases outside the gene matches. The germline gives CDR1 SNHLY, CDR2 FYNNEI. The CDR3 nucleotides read TGTGCCAGCAGTCCTCCCACAGGGGGCACTGAAGCTTTCTTT. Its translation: CASSPPTGGTEAFF.

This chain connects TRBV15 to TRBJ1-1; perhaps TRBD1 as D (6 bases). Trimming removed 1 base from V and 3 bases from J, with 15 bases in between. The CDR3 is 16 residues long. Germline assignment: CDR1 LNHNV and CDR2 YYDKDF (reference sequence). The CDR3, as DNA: TGTGCCACCAGCAGAGGCGGAACAGGGAAGGACACTGAAGCTTTCTTT. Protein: CATSRGGTGKDTEAFF.

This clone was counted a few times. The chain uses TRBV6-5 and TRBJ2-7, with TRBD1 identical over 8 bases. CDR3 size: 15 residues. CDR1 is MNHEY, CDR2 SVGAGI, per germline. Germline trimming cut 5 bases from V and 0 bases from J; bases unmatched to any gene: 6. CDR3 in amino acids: CASSHRDRSSYEQYV. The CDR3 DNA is TGTGCCAGCAGTCACCGGGACAGGAGCTCCTACGAGCAGTACGTC.

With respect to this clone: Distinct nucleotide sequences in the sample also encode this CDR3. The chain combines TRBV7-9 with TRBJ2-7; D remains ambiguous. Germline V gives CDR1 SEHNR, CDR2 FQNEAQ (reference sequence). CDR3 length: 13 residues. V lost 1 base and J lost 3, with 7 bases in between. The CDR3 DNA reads TGTGCCAGCAGCTTAGGGCAGGACTACGAGCAGTACTTC. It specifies CASSLGQDYEQYF. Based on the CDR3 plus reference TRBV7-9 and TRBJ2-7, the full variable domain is DTGVSQNPRHKITKRGQNVTFRCDPISEHNRLYWYRQTLGQGPEFLTYFQNEAQLEKSRLLSDRFSAERPKGSFSTLEIQRTEQGDSAMYLCASSLGQDYEQYFGPGTRLTVT.